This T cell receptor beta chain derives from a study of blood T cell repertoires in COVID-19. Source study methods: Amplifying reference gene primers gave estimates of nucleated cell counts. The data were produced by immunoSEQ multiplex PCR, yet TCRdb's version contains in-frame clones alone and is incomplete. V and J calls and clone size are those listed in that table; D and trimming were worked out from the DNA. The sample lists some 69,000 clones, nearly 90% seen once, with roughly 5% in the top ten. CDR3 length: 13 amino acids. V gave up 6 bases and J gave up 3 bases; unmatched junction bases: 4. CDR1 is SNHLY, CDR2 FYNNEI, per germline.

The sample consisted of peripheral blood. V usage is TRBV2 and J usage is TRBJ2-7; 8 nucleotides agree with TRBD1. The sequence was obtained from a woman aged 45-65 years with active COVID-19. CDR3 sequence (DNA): TGTGCCAGCAGCGGGACAGGTGACTACGAGCAGTACTTC. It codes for CASSGTGDYEQYF.